The subject of this entry is one T cell receptor beta chain. Antigen: not known. The germline V gene has CDR1 KGHDR and CDR2 SFDVKD. The V segment lost 0 bases and the J segment 3 bases; nucleotides outside the gene matches: 6. This CDR3 is 16 amino acids long. The sample belongs to a study of T cell responses to AZD1222 COVID-19 vaccine. The overall study: Second doses were pooled across both intervals (about 4 or about 12 weeks). Findings of the study overall: Distributed over spike, vaccine-associated CD4 TCRs predominated at 160-218 and 743-854. Spike-specific TCR breadth rose after two AZD1222 doses, and depth rose as well. Repertoires were collected only later (after the peak T cell response had occurred).

The table came from immunoSEQ multiplex PCR; TCRdb's copy has only in-frame clones and leaves some out. There are approximately 180,000 clones in the sample; 80% to 90% occur only once, and around 7.9% lies in the top ten. Source: peripheral blood, taken on day 0 of AZD1222 vaccination. This clonotype originated in an adult in good health. The rearrangement joins TRBV24-1 to TRBJ2-5, with 7 bases that match TRBD1. In DNA, the CDR3 is TGTGCCACCAGTGATTTGGGTTCTACAGGGGAAGAGACCCAGTACTTC. This encodes CATSDLGSTGEETQYF.